The next 27 T cell receptor beta chains were all read from a single sample in a study of T cells in localized non-small cell lung cancer. Sequencing used immunoSEQ multiplex PCR; TCRdb keeps in-frame clones, though not all of them. Here the sample spans approximately 64,000 clones, about nine tenths being singletons. The material was peripheral blood, obtained before any cancer treatment. The receptors shown here come from a woman aged 40-70 years with stage I lung adenocarcinoma.

This chain joins TRBV4-1 and TRBJ1-2, with TRBD1 as a possible D gene (5 bases). The V gene lost 4 bases and the J gene lost 0 bases, with 12 bases spanning the gap. This CDR3 is 15 amino acids long. CDR1 is MGHRA and CDR2 is YSYEKL in the germline V gene. The CDR3 reads CASSLGLQANYGYTF. The CDR3 DNA follows: TGCGCCAGCAGCCTGGGACTTCAAGCTAACTATGGCTACACCTTC.

The chain links TRBV7-6 to TRBJ1-3; a weak D match, TRBD1 (5 bases). The germline CDR1 and CDR2 sequences are SGHVS and FNYEAQ. The V gene lost 5 bases and the J gene lost 2 bases, with 16 bases spanning the gap. The CDR3 length is 16 residues. The CDR3 sequence: CASSQRAGGTGNTIYF. CDR3 in DNA: TGTGCCAGCAGCCAGAGGGCGGGGGGAACTGGAAACACCATATATTTT.

This clone has only one observation. V is TRBV2 and J is TRBJ2-3; 7 nucleotides match TRBD1. CDR3 length: 14 amino acids. CDR1 and CDR2 (germline): SNHLY, FYNNEI. V gave up 4 bases and J gave up 6 bases; unmatched junction bases: 7. CDR3 region: CASSVLQGMDTQYF. As DNA, the CDR3 is TGTGCCAGCAGTGTACTACAGGGGATGGATACGCAGTATTTT.

The gene calls are TRBV7-8 and TRBJ1-1, with 7 bases fitting TRBD1. The CDR3 runs 15 residues. The germline V gene encodes CDR1 SGHVS and CDR2 FQNEAQ. The V gene end was trimmed by 3 bases and the J gene end by 2 bases; junction bases not matched to a gene: 6. This CDR3 is CASSFGGDSNTEAFF. As DNA, the CDR3 is TGTGCCAGCAGCTTCGGGGGGGACAGCAACACTGAAGCTTTCTTT.

The chain combines TRBV5-1 with TRBJ2-1; 11 nucleotides line up with TRBD2. The CDR3 spans 16 residues. Trimming at V came to 0 bases and at J to 7 bases, leaving 6 bases not matched to a gene. Per germline, CDR1 SGHRS and CDR2 YFSETQ. This CDR3 reads CASSLAGTSGRNEQFF. The CDR3 DNA is TGCGCCAGCAGCTTGGCCGGGACTAGCGGTAGGAATGAGCAGTTCTTC.

DNA of the CDR3: TGTGCCAGTAGTGTGACCGGGACAGGGCCCGGGGAGCTGTTTTTT. Its translation is CASSVTGTGPGELFF. This chain joins TRBV19 and TRBJ2-2; TRBD1 matches 9 bases. The length of the CDR3 is 15 residues. Germline-derived CDR1 and CDR2 are LNHDA and SQIVND (reference sequence). Trimming took 5 bases from V and 6 from J; bases not matched to a gene: 7.

The chain combines TRBV2 with TRBJ1-3; D possibly corresponds to TRBD1 (5 bases). Germline-derived CDR1 and CDR2 are SNHLY and FYNNEI. V was shortened by 6 bases and J by 4 bases, with 16 bases between the two germline ends. This CDR3 comprises 15 residues. In DNA, the CDR3 is TGTGCCAGCAGCGCCGTGCGGGGCGCAGGAAACACCATATATTTT. Its protein product is CASSAVRGAGNTIYF.

The chain carries TRBV19 and TRBJ1-2, with D possibly TRBD1 on 5 matching bases. Germline V gene sequence: CDR1 LNHDA, CDR2 SQIVND (reference sequence). Between the trimmed V and J ends, which lost 5 bases and 5 bases, there was a span of 21 bases. There are 16 residues in the CDR3. CDR3 sequence (DNA): TGTGCCAGTAGTCGGAACACAGGCACTATCCTATATGGCTACACCTTC. Protein product: CASSRNTGTILYGYTF.

This clone was picked up one time. This chain uses TRBV7-9 with TRBJ1-2; D call uncertain. The V end lost 1 base, the J end lost 7 bases, and 16 bases lay between the germline ends. The V gene's germline CDR1 is SEHNR and CDR2 FQNEAQ (reference sequence). The CDR3 consists of 15 residues. The CDR3 is CASSLDQGRSGGYTF. CDR3 nucleotides: TGTGCCAGCAGCTTAGATCAAGGGAGATCTGGTGGCTACACCTTC.

The chain combines TRBV9 with TRBJ1-4, with TRBD1 as a possible D gene (6 bases). V was shortened by 4 bases and J by 6 bases, with 13 bases between the two germline ends. The CDR3 is 14 amino acids. In germline, CDR1 is SGDLS, CDR2 YYNGEE. The CDR3 coding sequence is TGTGCCAGCAGCCCCGGGGGGGGCGATGAAAAACTGTTTTTT. Protein product: CASSPGGGDEKLFF.

V is TRBV6-5 and J is TRBJ2-1; tentative D call: TRBD1 (6 bases). Germline CDR1 MNHEY, CDR2 SVGAGI. V lost 0 bases and J 4 bases, leaving 7 bases between the germline ends. There are 14 residues in the CDR3. In DNA, the CDR3 is TGTGCCAGCAGTTACTCGGGACATTACAATGAGCAGTTCTTC. Its translation: CASSYSGHYNEQFF.

The table lists this clone with a count of one. The V call is TRBV13, the J call TRBJ2-1, with a tentative D call TRBD1 (7 bases). The CDR3 length is 13 residues. Germline V lookup: CDR1 PRHDT, CDR2 FYEKMQ (reference sequence). Trimming stripped 5 bases from V and 10 bases from J, with 15 bases between. In DNA form, the CDR3 reads TGTGCCAGCAGCCCTAGCAGGGGGAGGGAGCAGTTCTTC. Protein product: CASSPSRGREQFF.

This clone was found once. This chain uses TRBV6-6 with TRBJ1-2; D not resolved. This CDR3 has 15 residues. Trimming shortened V by 0 bases and J by 6 bases, and 14 bases separated the two germline ends. Germline CDR1 MNHNY, CDR2 SVGAGI (reference sequence). The CDR3 nucleotides are TGTGCCAGCAGTTACTCGAAAGTGGTGGTAGATGGCTACACCTTC. Translating it yields CASSYSKVVVDGYTF.

This chain joins TRBV5-6 and TRBJ2-1, with D unclear. V was pared by 3 bases and J by 3 bases, with 4 bases between. This CDR3 region has 12 residues. CDR1 is SGHDT, CDR2 YYEEEE, per germline. Here the CDR3 reads CASSWDYNEQFF. CDR3 nucleotide sequence: TGTGCCAGCAGCTGGGACTACAATGAGCAGTTCTTC.

V and J are TRBV5-1 and TRBJ2-1; D unclear. The CDR3 extends over 13 amino acids. Germline V gives CDR1 SGHRS, CDR2 YFSETQ. The V end was cut by 1 base, the J end by 5 bases, with 7 bases between. For the CDR3, the DNA is TGCGCCAGCAGCTTGTTTTTAGACAATGAGCAGTTCTTC. Translation gives CASSLFLDNEQFF.

V and J are TRBV25-1 and TRBJ1-4; D unresolved. CDR1 is MGHDK, CDR2 SYGVNS, per germline. V lost 6 bases to trimming and J lost 0 bases, with 8 bases between them. The CDR3 has 14 amino acids. The chain's CDR3 is CASSLTTTNEKLFF. The DNA of the CDR3 is TGTGCCAGCAGCCTAACAACAACTAATGAAAAACTGTTTTTT.

The chain couples TRBV20-1 to TRBJ2-3; D gene uncertain. CDR3 length equals 10 residues. Deletions cut 5 bases from V and 3 bases from J, with 3 bases between. In germline, CDR1 is DFQATT, CDR2 SNEGSKA (reference sequence). Written as DNA, the CDR3 is TGCAGTGCTGCTACAGATACGCAGTATTTT. Encoded protein: CSAATDTQYF.

This rearrangement joins TRBV2 to TRBJ1-1, with D tentatively TRBD1 (5 bases). Germline V CDR1 and CDR2: SNHLY, FYNNEI. V shed 6 bases and J shed 2 bases, with 10 bases lying between them. CDR3 length: 13 amino acids. CDR3 in DNA: TGTGCCAGCAGGGTCAGGGAAAACACTGAAGCTTTCTTT. This encodes CASRVRENTEAFF.

This clone was counted a single time. V usage is TRBV13 and J usage is TRBJ2-3; 7 bases fit TRBD2. This CDR3 has 15 amino acids. The junction had 7 bases not matched to a gene; V was cut back by 3 bases and J by 4 bases. Germline V gene data show CDR1 as PRHDT and CDR2 as FYEKMQ (reference sequence). CDR3 sequence reads: CASSFGQGGADTQYF. The CDR3 bases are TGTGCCAGCAGCTTTGGGCAGGGAGGGGCAGATACGCAGTATTTT.

The chain recombines TRBV18 with TRBJ1-5; D remains ambiguous. The CDR3 length is 13 residues. Per the germline V gene, CDR1 is KGHSH and CDR2 is LQKENI. Trimming shortened V by 6 bases and J by 5 bases, and 11 bases separated the two germline ends. CDR3 sequence reads: CASSPFSDQPQHF. The CDR3 nucleotides read TGTGCCAGCTCTCCATTTTCCGATCAGCCCCAGCATTTT.

This clone was counted once. This chain's CDR3 is CAISEWEIGASGTEAFF. The CDR3 DNA is TGTGCCATCAGTGAATGGGAGATCGGGGCTAGCGGCACTGAAGCTTTCTTT. The genes are TRBV10-3 and TRBJ1-1, with D possibly matching TRBD1 (5 bases). The CDR3 runs to 17 residues. CDR1 is ENHRY and CDR2 is SYGVKD in the germline V gene. Trimming shortened V by 3 bases and J by 4 bases, and 21 bases separated the two germline ends.

The chain links TRBV19 to TRBJ1-5; possibly TRBD1 for D (6 bases). Germline V CDR1 and CDR2: LNHDA, SQIVND (reference sequence). This CDR3 spans 13 amino acids. Trimming cost V 9 bases and J 5 bases, with 14 bases left between them. The CDR3 spells CASSGTPDQPQHF. In DNA, the CDR3 is TGTGCCAGCTCCGGGACACCCGATCAGCCCCAGCATTTT.

This clone was counted only a few times. This chain connects TRBV19 to TRBJ1-5; 8 nucleotides align to TRBD1. J gave up 2 bases and V 5 bases, and 2 bases lay outside the gene matches. This CDR3 contains 14 residues. Per germline, CDR1 LNHDA and CDR2 SQIVND (reference sequence). CDR3 sequence (DNA): TGTGCCAGTAGTGGACAGGGCGGCAATCAGCCCCAGCATTTT. Translated: CASSGQGGNQPQHF.

The rearrangement uses TRBV27 and TRBJ2-3, with TRBD2 matching over 9 bases. V was pared by 5 bases and J by 3 bases, with 6 bases of the junction left unmatched. This CDR3 is 15 amino acids long. CDR1 MNHEY and CDR2 SMNVEV come from the germline V gene (reference sequence). CDR3: CASSPVAGVTDTQYF. CDR3 bases: TGTGCCAGCAGTCCTGTAGCGGGAGTGACAGATACGCAGTATTTT.

The chain uses TRBV28 and TRBJ2-6; D uncertain. Per the germline V gene, CDR1 is MDHEN and CDR2 is SYDVKM. CDR3 length equals 15 residues. The germline V and J ends were trimmed by 4 bases and 2 bases, with 9 bases remaining between them. CDR3 residues: CASSSTAAGANVLTF. CDR3 coding DNA: TGTGCCAGCAGTTCCACTGCCGCTGGGGCCAACGTCCTGACTTTC.

The genes are TRBV30 and TRBJ2-7; 14 bases are a match to TRBD2. The trim removed 2 bases at V and 12 bases at J, leaving 6 bases unmatched. From germline, CDR1 is GTSNPN and CDR2 SVGIG (reference sequence). This CDR3 region has 13 residues. The CDR3 protein is CAWSTGLAGVVYF. The CDR3 DNA reads as TGTGCCTGGAGTACGGGACTAGCGGGAGTGGTGTACTTC.

This clone was seen a handful of times. The chain recombines TRBV7-6 with TRBJ2-5, with D unclear. The germline V gene has CDR1 SGHVS and CDR2 FNYEAQ. This CDR3 has 13 amino acids. V lost 1 base and J lost 2, with 5 bases in between. The CDR3 is CASSLGNQETQYF. The DNA for the CDR3 is TGTGCCAGCAGCTTAGGGAATCAAGAGACCCAGTACTTC.